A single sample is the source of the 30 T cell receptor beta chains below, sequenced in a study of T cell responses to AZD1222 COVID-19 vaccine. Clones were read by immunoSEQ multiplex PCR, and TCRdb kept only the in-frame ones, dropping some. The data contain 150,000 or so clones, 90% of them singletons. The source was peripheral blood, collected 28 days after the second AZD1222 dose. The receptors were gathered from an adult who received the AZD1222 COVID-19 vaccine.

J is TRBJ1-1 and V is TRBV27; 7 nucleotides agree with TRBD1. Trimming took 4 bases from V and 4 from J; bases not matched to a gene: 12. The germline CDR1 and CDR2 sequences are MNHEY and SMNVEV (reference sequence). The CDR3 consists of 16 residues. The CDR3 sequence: CASSSQDRPLGTEAFF. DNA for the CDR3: TGTGCCAGCAGTTCGCAGGACAGGCCGCTAGGCACTGAAGCTTTCTTT.

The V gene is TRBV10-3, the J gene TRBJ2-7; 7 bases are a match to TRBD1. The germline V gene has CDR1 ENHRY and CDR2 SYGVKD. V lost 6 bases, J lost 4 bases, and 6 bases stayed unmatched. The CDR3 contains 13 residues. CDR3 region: CAISGTETYEQYF. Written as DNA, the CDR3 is TGTGCCATCAGCGGGACAGAAACTTACGAGCAGTACTTC.

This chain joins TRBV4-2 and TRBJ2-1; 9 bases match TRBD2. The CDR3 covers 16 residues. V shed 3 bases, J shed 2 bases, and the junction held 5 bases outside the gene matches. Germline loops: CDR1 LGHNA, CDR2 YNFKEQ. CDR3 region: CASSQVAGAAYNEQFF. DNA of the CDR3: TGTGCCAGCAGCCAGGTAGCGGGGGCGGCCTACAATGAGCAGTTCTTC.

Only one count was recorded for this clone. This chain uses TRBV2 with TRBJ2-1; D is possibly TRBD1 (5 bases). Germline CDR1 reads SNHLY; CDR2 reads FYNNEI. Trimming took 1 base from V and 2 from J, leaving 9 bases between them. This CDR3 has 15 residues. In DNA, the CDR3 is TGTGCCAGCAGTGAAGTGCAGGGCGCCTACAATGAGCAGTTCTTC. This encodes CASSEVQGAYNEQFF.

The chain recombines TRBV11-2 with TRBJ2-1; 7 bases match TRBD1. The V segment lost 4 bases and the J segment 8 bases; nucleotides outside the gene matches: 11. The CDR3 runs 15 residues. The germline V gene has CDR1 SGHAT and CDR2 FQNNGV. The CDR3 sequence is CASSSSGGSFDEQFF. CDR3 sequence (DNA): TGTGCCAGCAGCTCTTCAGGGGGAAGTTTCGATGAGCAGTTCTTC.

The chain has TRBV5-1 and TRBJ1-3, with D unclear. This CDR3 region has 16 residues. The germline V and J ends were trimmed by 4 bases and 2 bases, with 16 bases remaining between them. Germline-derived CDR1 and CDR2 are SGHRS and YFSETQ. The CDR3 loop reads CASSRNEPSAGNTIYF. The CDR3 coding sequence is TGCGCCAGCAGCAGGAATGAACCGTCCGCTGGAAACACCATATATTTT.

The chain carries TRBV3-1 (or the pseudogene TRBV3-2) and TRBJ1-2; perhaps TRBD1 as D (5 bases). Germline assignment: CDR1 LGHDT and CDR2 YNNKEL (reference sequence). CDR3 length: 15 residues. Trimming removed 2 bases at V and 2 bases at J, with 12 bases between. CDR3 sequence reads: CASSQYPGGNYGYTF. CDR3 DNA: TGTGCCAGCAGCCAATACCCGGGGGGGAACTATGGCTACACCTTC.

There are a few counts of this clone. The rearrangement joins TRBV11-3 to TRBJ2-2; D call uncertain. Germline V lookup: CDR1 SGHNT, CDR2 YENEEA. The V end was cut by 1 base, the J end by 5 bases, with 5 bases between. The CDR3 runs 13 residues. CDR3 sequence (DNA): TGTGCCAGCAGCTTAGTTTTGACCGGGGAGCTGTTTTTT. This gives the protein CASSLVLTGELFF.

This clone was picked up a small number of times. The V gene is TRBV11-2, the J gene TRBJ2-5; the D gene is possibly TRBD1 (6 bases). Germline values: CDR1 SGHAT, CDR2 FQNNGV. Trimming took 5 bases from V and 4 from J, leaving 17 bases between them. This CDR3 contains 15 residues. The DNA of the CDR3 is TGTGCCAGCAGCGGACAGCGAGGGCAAGGAGAGACCCAGTACTTC. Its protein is CASSGQRGQGETQYF.

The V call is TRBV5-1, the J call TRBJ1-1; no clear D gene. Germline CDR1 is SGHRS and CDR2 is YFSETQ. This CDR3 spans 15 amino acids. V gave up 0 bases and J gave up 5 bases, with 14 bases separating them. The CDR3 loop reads CASSLVRALGTEAFF. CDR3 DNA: TGCGCCAGCAGCTTGGTGAGGGCTTTGGGGACTGAAGCTTTCTTT.

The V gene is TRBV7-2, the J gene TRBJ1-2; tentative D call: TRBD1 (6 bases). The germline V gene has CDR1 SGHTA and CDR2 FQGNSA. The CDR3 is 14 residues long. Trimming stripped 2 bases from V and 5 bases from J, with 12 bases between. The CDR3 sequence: CASSLYREGYGYTF. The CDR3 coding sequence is TGTGCCAGCAGCTTATACAGGGAAGGTTATGGCTACACCTTC. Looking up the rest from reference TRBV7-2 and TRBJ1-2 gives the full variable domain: GAGVSQSPSNKVTEKGKDVELRCDPISGHTALYWYRQSLGQGLEFLIYFQGNSAPDKSGLPSDRFSAERTGGSVSTLTIQRTQQEDSAVYLCASSLYREGYGYTFGSGTRLTVV.

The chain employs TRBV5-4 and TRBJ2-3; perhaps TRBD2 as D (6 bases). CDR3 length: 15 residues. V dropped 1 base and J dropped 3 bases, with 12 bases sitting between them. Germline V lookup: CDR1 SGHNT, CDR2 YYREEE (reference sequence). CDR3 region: CASSLPGSNTDTQYF. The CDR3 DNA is TGTGCCAGCAGCTTGCCCGGGAGTAATACAGATACGCAGTATTTT.

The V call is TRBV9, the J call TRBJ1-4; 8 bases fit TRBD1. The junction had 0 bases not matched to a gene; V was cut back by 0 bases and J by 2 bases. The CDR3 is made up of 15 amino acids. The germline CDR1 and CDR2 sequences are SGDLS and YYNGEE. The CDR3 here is CASSVDRGTNEKLFF. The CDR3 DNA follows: TGTGCCAGCAGCGTAGACAGGGGGACTAATGAAAAACTGTTTTTT. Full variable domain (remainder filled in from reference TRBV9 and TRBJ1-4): DSGVTQTPKHLITATGQRVTLRCSPRSGDLSVYWYQQSLDQGLQFLIQYYNGEERAKGNILERFSAQQFPDLHSELNLSSLELGDSALYFCASSVDRGTNEKLFFGSGTQLSVL.

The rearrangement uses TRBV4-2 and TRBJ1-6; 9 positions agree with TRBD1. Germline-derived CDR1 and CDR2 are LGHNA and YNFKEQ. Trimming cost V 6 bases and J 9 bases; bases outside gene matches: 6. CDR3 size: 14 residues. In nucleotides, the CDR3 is TGTGCCAGCAGTCCGGACAGGGGAGGTTCACCCCTCCACTTT. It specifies CASSPDRGGSPLHF.

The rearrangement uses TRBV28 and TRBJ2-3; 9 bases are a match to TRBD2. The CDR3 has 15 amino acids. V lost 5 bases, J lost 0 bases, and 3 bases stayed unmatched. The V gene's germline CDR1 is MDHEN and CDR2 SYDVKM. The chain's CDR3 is CASSAGGTSTDTQYF. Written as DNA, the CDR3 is TGTGCCAGCAGTGCGGGGGGGACTAGCACAGATACGCAGTATTTT.

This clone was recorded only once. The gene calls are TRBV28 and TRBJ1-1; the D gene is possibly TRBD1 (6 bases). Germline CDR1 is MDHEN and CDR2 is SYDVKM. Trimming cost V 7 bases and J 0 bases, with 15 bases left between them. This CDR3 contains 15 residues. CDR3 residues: CASIGQQGMNTEAFF. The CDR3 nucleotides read TGTGCCAGCATAGGGCAACAGGGAATGAACACTGAAGCTTTCTTT.

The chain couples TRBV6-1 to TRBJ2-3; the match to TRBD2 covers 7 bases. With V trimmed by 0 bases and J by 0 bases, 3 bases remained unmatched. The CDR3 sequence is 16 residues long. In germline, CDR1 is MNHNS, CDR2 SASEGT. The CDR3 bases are TGTGCCAGCAGTGAAGCGGCGGGGGTTAGCACAGATACGCAGTATTTT. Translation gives CASSEAAGVSTDTQYF.

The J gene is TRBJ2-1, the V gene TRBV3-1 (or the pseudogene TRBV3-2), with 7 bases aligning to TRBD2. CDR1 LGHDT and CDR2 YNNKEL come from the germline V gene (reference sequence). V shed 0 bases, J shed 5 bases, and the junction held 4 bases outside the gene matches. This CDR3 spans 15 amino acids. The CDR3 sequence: CASSQDGGGDNEQFF. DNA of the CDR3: TGTGCCAGCAGCCAAGATGGCGGGGGAGACAATGAGCAGTTCTTC.

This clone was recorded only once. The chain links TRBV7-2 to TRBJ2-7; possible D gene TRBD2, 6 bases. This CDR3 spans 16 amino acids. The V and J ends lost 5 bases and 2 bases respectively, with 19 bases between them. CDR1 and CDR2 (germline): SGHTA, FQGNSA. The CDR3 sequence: CASSPRGGEITYEQYF. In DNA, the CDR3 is TGTGCCAGCAGCCCGCGGGGCGGGGAAATCACCTACGAGCAGTACTTC. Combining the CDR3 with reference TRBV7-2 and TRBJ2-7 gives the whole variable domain GAGVSQSPSNKVTEKGKDVELRCDPISGHTALYWYRQSLGQGLEFLIYFQGNSAPDKSGLPSDRFSAERTGGSVSTLTIQRTQQEDSAVYLCASSPRGGEITYEQYFGPGTRLTVT.

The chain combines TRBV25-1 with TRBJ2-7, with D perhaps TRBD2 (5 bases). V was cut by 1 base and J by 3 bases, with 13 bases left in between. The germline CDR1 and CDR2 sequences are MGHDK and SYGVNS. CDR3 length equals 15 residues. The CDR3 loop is CASSEFTSNVYEQYF. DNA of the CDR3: TGTGCCAGCAGTGAATTTACTAGTAACGTCTACGAGCAGTACTTC.

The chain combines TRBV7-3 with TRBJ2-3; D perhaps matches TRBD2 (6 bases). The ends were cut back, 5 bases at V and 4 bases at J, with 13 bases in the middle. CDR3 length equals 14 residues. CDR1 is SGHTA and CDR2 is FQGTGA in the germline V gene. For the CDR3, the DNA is TGTGCCAGCAGCCGTGCAGGGAGGCCAGATACGCAGTATTTT. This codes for CASSRAGRPDTQYF.

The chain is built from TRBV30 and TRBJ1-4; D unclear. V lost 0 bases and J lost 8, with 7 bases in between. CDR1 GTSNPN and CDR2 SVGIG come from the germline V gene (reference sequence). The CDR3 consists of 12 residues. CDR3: CAWSVSTEKLFF. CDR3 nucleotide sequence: TGTGCCTGGAGTGTTAGCACCGAAAAACTGTTTTTT.

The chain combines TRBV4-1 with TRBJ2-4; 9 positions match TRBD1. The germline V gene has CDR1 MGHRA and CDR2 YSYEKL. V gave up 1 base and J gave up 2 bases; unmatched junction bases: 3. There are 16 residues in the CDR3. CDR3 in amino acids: CASSQGDRASKNIQYF. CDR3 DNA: TGCGCCAGCAGCCAAGGGGACAGGGCGTCCAAAAACATTCAGTACTTC.

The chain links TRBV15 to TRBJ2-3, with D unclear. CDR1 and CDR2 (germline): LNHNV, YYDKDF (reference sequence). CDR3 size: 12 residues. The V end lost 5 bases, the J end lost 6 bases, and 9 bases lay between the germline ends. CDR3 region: CATSPAVDTQYF. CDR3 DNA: TGTGCCACCAGCCCAGCTGTGGATACGCAGTATTTT.

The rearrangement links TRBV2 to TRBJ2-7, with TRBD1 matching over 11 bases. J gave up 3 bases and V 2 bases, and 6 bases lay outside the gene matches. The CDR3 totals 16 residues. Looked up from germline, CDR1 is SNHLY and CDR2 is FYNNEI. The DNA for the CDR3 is TGTGCCAGCAGTGAAAGGGGGACAGGGGGGAGCTACGAGCAGTACTTC. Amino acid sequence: CASSERGTGGSYEQYF.

CDR3 coding DNA: TGTGCCAGCAGCCGACCTTCAGATACGCAGTATTTT. This encodes CASSRPSDTQYF. The chain employs TRBV5-4 and TRBJ2-3; D is uncertain. This CDR3 comprises 12 residues. Trimming shortened V by 4 bases and J by 4 bases, and 7 bases separated the two germline ends. Germline V CDR1 and CDR2: SGHNT, YYREEE (reference sequence).

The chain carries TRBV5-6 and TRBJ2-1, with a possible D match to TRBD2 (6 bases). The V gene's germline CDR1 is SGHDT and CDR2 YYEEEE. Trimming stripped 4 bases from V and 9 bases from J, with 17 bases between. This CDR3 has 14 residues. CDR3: CASSADQRVGEQFF. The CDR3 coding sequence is TGTGCCAGCAGCGCCGACCAGCGGGTGGGTGAGCAGTTCTTC.

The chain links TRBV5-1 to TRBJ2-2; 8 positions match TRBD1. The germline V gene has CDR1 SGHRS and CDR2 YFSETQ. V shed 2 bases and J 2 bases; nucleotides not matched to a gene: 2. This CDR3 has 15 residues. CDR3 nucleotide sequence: TGCGCCAGCAGCTTCACAGGGGGAAACACCGGGGAGCTGTTTTTT. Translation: CASSFTGGNTGELFF. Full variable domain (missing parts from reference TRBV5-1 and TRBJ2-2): KAGVTQTPRYLIKTRGQQVTLSCSPISGHRSVSWYQQTPGQGLQFLFEYFSETQRNKGNFPGRFSGRQFSNSRSEMNVSTLELGDSALYLCASSFTGGNTGELFFGEGSRLTVL.

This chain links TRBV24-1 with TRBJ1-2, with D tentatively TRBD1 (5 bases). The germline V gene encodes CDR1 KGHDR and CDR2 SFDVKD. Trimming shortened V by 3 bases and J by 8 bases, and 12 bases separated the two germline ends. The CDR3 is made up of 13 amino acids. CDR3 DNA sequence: TGTGCCACCAGTGATGGCAGGGCCGAGGGCTACACCTTC. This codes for CATSDGRAEGYTF.

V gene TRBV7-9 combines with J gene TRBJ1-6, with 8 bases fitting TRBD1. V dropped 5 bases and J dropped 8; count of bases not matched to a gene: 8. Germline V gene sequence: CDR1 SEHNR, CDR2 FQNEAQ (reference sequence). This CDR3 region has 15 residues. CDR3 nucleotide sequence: TGTGCCAGCAGCCGGACAGGGAACTTAGATTCACCCCTCCACTTT. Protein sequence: CASSRTGNLDSPLHF.